This T cell receptor beta chain was retrieved from a study of T cell responses to AZD1222 COVID-19 vaccine. Study results and caveats: Compared with day 0, the breadth and depth of the Spike-specific TCR repertoire rose significantly after two doses of AZD1222. A mostly white British donor set with more females was recruited, and clonal diversity was possibly underestimated.

The protocol was immunoSEQ multiplex PCR, while the TCRdb copy is restricted to in-frame clones and leaves out a portion. Of 120,000 or so clones in the sample, about 90% were seen once. For this clone: Its antigen is undetermined.

The CDR3 totals 11 residues. Trimming removed 4 bases from V and 7 bases from J, with 9 bases in between. Germline CDR1 is SGHDT and CDR2 is YYEEEE. This clonotype originated in an adult in good health. The chain links TRBV5-6 to TRBJ2-7, with D possibly matching TRBD1 (5 bases). This sample comprised peripheral blood, obtained on day 0 of AZD1222 vaccination. CDR3 nucleotide sequence: TGTGCCAGCAGCCTAGACAGAGAGCAGTACTTC. Encoded protein: CASSLDREQYF.